This note documents a single TCR beta chain sequence. The data are from a study of T cell changes during pregnancy in multiple sclerosis. This CDR3 contains 16 residues. Trimming shortened V by 2 bases and J by 0 bases, and 14 bases separated the two germline ends. Looked up from germline, CDR1 is GTSNPN and CDR2 is SVGIG (reference sequence). Here immunoSEQ multiplex PCR was the method, and the copy in TCRdb shows in-frame clones only, minus some. The sample has around 59,000 clones; more than 85% are singletons. The clonotype comes from a female donor in good health, enrolled as a control in a pregnancy study. Sequenced here: peripheral blood, sampled in the third trimester of pregnancy. This chain connects TRBV30 to TRBJ2-4; a possible D gene is TRBD1 (6 bases). The CDR3 reads CAWSRPGHKAKNIQYF. The CDR3 DNA is TGTGCCTGGAGTCGCCCGGGACACAAAGCCAAAAACATTCAGTACTTC.